This T cell receptor (beta chain) was identified in a study of monozygotic twins with inflammatory bowel disease. General study results and limits: Repertoire similarity matched across concordant and discordant twins, perhaps owing to limited power. Whereas healthy co-twins had higher TCRbeta diversity (inverse Simpson), IBD patients had lower diversity.

Turning to this clonotype: Its antigen is unknown.

There are 12 residues in the CDR3. Per the germline V gene, CDR1 is DFQATT and CDR2 is SNEGSKA (reference sequence). Per donor, approximately 2.5 ml of blood was collected and frozen. TCRdb re-called the 5' RACE reads and gives one entry per CDR3 protein, without DNA. The table lists 310,000 or so distinct CDR3 sequences. The chain couples TRBV20-1 to TRBJ2-1; the D call from TCRdb, TRBD2, cannot be confirmed without DNA. Specimen: blood. The sequence derives from a human donor with ulcerative colitis or Crohn's disease, or a healthy co-twin of an affected twin (not recorded which). CDR3: CSASSGGDEQFF.